What follows is one T cell receptor (beta chain) and its context. Its antigen is unidentified. The sample originates from a study of Ad26.COV2.S vaccination and SARS-CoV-2 variants. Overall study: The study gave Ad26.COV2.S intramuscularly, once or twice 56 days apart.

Points from the study as a whole: Similar non-spike TCR breadth was seen in vaccine and placebo recipients.

The V gene end was trimmed by 4 bases and the J gene end by 7 bases; junction bases not matched to a gene: 5. The CDR3 contains 16 residues. In germline, CDR1 is SGHTA, CDR2 FQGNSA. Clones were read by immunoSEQ multiplex PCR, and TCRdb kept only the in-frame ones, dropping some. The sample yields fewer than 400,000 clones, 85% to 90% seen once. Treatment: around 19 received Ad26.COV2.S at low or high dose, single or two shots; several received placebo; per-sample allocation not given. Following the first vaccine or placebo injection, samples were taken on day 63. Donor was an adult aged 18-55 years in Boston. Wuhan-strain spike was delivered by a replication-incompetent Ad26 vector.

The source of this sequence is a person between 18 and 60 years old who received the Ad26.COV2.S COVID-19 vaccine or a placebo. This chain joins TRBV7-2 and TRBJ2-1; 15 bases line up with TRBD2. The sequencing here drew on peripheral blood, taken in a trial of Ad26.COV2.S vaccine versus placebo. The CDR3 DNA sequence: TGTGCCAGCAGCTGGACTAGCGGGGGGGCAGCGAATGAGCAGTTCTTC. The encoded protein is CASSWTSGGAANEQFF.